This T cell receptor beta chain emerged from a study of vaccination effects on CD4 cells after COVID-19. Study background: Participants completed two doses of the BNT162b2 or mRNA-1273 vaccine.

The germline V gene has CDR1 MNHEY and CDR2 SVGAGI. The CDR3 has 14 amino acids. V was clipped by 6 bases and J by 0 bases; unmatched bases: 3. Of note for this clone: Its antigen is currently unknown.

Before sequencing, viral peptide pools were used by the ViraFEST assay to expand antigen-specific CD4+ T cells. Cells that had been cultured for roughly 9 days were the source of isolated CD4+ T cells. Neither prior SARS-CoV-2 infection nor positive nucleocapsid antibodies were present in the vaccine recipients. Using immunoSEQ multiplex PCR, the repertoire was profiled, and TCRdb retains in-frame clones only, with some absent. The repertoire has about 43,000 clones, 70% to 80% of them found once; the top ten carry under 14%. This clonotype was sampled from a human donor who received a COVID-19 vaccine. The material was CD4+ T cells from PBMCs cultured with SARS-CoV-2 spike peptides, obtained before COVID-19 vaccination. The chain has TRBV6-5 and TRBJ2-3, with 7 nucleotides matching TRBD1. The CDR3 coding sequence is TGTGCCAGCAGGACAGGGTACAGCACAGATACGCAGTATTTT. Its protein is CASRTGYSTDTQYF.